The rows below give T cell receptor beta chains drawn from one sample of a study of lymphopenia after photon versus proton radiotherapy. TCRdb's copy holds only in-frame clones and misses some; the assay was immunoSEQ multiplex PCR. This table holds some 25,000 clones, roughly 80% found once. Sequenced material: peripheral blood, taken from a patient treated with photon-based radiotherapy. These receptors originate from a woman between 45 and 60 years old with pancreatic cancer. Each CDR3 is given without its conserved first and last residue. Each record gives: J gene, clone size, V gene, CDR3 protein. Size is stated for part of the rows, as once, few or many counts, or as a class when the clone is expanded.

j_gene: TRBJ2-2; abundance: .; v_gene: TRBV6-4; CDR3aa: ASSERGDTGELF
j_gene: TRBJ1-4; abundance: .; v_gene: TRBV5-5; CDR3aa: ASSGQSNEKLF
j_gene: TRBJ2-1; abundance: once; v_gene: TRBV7-9; CDR3aa: ASSVGPYNEQF
j_gene: TRBJ2-1; abundance: .; v_gene: TRBV28; CDR3aa: ASSFRDRAYNEQF
j_gene: TRBJ2-3; abundance: .; v_gene: TRBV4-3; CDR3aa: ASSQEGSRPDTQY
j_gene: TRBJ2-3; abundance: .; v_gene: TRBV4-1; CDR3aa: ASSQIQTGDTDTQY
j_gene: TRBJ2-3; abundance: .; v_gene: TRBV28; CDR3aa: ASQRQGATGDTQY
j_gene: TRBJ2-4; abundance: few; v_gene: TRBV6-5; CDR3aa: ASSGGLFKNIQY
j_gene: TRBJ2-1; abundance: .; v_gene: TRBV6-1; CDR3aa: ASSELTSGRPYNEQF
j_gene: TRBJ1-4; abundance: .; v_gene: TRBV5-1; CDR3aa: ASSSPEGKLF
j_gene: TRBJ2-5; abundance: .; v_gene: TRBV7-9; CDR3aa: ASSFTGTGGGKETQY
j_gene: TRBJ1-5; abundance: .; v_gene: TRBV11-2; CDR3aa: ASSLEAGGRPQH
j_gene: TRBJ1-1; abundance: .; v_gene: TRBV12-2; CDR3aa: ASRAPKANTEAF
j_gene: TRBJ1-2; abundance: few; v_gene: TRBV19; CDR3aa: ASRETGTRGNYGYT
j_gene: TRBJ1-6; abundance: .; v_gene: TRBV27; CDR3aa: ASSTPGGYNSPLH
j_gene: TRBJ2-5; abundance: .; v_gene: TRBV19; CDR3aa: ASSIGGQVSGETQY
j_gene: TRBJ2-3; abundance: .; v_gene: TRBV10-3; CDR3aa: AISEESTSPDTQY
j_gene: TRBJ2-7; abundance: .; v_gene: TRBV15; CDR3aa: ATSRDRGVSYEQY
j_gene: TRBJ2-5; abundance: .; v_gene: TRBV29-1; CDR3aa: SVSGGETQY
j_gene: TRBJ2-3; abundance: once; v_gene: TRBV9; CDR3aa: ASSFPRDYSTDTQY
j_gene: TRBJ2-7; abundance: .; v_gene: TRBV5-6; CDR3aa: ASTSLGTRTREQY
j_gene: TRBJ1-2; abundance: .; v_gene: TRBV30; CDR3aa: AWSARTGGNYGYT
j_gene: .; abundance: .; v_gene: TRBV29-1; CDR3aa: SVNGQGRYDEQY
j_gene: TRBJ1-3; abundance: once; v_gene: TRBV25-1; CDR3aa: ASSPRGAGNTIY
j_gene: TRBJ2-5; abundance: .; v_gene: TRBV5-1; CDR3aa: ASSLSSGPKEQY
j_gene: TRBJ2-3; abundance: .; v_gene: TRBV4-3; CDR3aa: ASIDNSGCPSTDTQY
j_gene: TRBJ1-6; abundance: .; v_gene: TRBV7-2; CDR3aa: ASSAWTGSPLH
j_gene: TRBJ2-7; abundance: .; v_gene: TRBV11-2; CDR3aa: ASSFTGVTIEQY
j_gene: TRBJ2-2; abundance: .; v_gene: TRBV27; CDR3aa: ASSFGATANTGELF
j_gene: TRBJ2-3; abundance: few; v_gene: TRBV9; CDR3aa: ASSPSGRETDTQY
j_gene: TRBJ1-5; abundance: .; v_gene: TRBV25-1; CDR3aa: ASTDQGAIVDQPQH
j_gene: TRBJ1-5; abundance: .; v_gene: TRBV5-3; CDR3aa: ARSLGRQPQH
j_gene: TRBJ1-4; abundance: .; v_gene: TRBV15; CDR3aa: ATSRGSSEKLF
j_gene: TRBJ1-1; abundance: .; v_gene: TRBV5-6; CDR3aa: ASSLRGTEAF
j_gene: TRBJ1-3; abundance: .; v_gene: TRBV5-4; CDR3aa: ASSLGSPSFSGNTIY
j_gene: TRBJ1-1; abundance: .; v_gene: TRBV5-1; CDR3aa: ASSLAPRQLNTEAF
j_gene: TRBJ2-3; abundance: .; v_gene: TRBV28; CDR3aa: ASSRLETSEADTQY
j_gene: TRBJ2-7; abundance: .; v_gene: TRBV7-2; CDR3aa: ASRHEGRSSYEQY
j_gene: TRBJ1-2; abundance: .; v_gene: TRBV5-1; CDR3aa: ASSLGGHGYT
j_gene: TRBJ2-5; abundance: .; v_gene: TRBV7-2; CDR3aa: ASSFPRTGWETQY
j_gene: TRBJ2-5; abundance: few; v_gene: TRBV19; CDR3aa: ASSREPRKETQY
j_gene: TRBJ2-5; abundance: few; v_gene: TRBV7-2; CDR3aa: ASSILAGGPKTQY
j_gene: TRBJ1-4; abundance: .; v_gene: TRBV29-1; CDR3aa: SVVAGANEKLF
j_gene: TRBJ2-7; abundance: .; v_gene: TRBV7-8; CDR3aa: ASSGSGEQY
j_gene: TRBJ2-7; abundance: medium-sized; v_gene: TRBV4-1; CDR3aa: ASSQEGGEQY
j_gene: TRBJ1-2; abundance: once; v_gene: TRBV25-1; CDR3aa: ASDKVLNRNYGYT
j_gene: TRBJ2-1; abundance: .; v_gene: TRBV18; CDR3aa: ASSPVTSSGTSGEQF
j_gene: TRBJ2-3; abundance: .; v_gene: TRBV9; CDR3aa: ASSPRAGGLSTDTQY